This T cell receptor beta chain was observed in a study of graft-versus-host responses after intestinal transplantation. TCRdb's table, derived via immunoSEQ multiplex PCR, lists solely in-frame clones and lacks some. Of about 25,000 clones listed, approximately 94% are singletons. About this clone itself: As yet, its antigen is unknown.

Whole-study findings and limits: GvH clones were identified in recipient marrow, with some first appearing in ileum or blood. Peak circulating GvH clone levels tracked with early post-transplant HvG declines.

The receptor was isolated from a human patient who received an intestinal transplant, so some T cells may come from the graft donor. Sequenced material: PBMCs, taken 156 days after intestinal transplant.

This CDR3 reads CASSPRSGLCTEAFF. In DNA, the CDR3 is TGTGCCAGCAGCCCCAGGTCGGGGCTGTGCACTGAAGCTTTCTTT. The chain combines TRBV7-8 with TRBJ1-1; D might be TRBD1 (5 bases). Germline V lookup: CDR1 SGHVS, CDR2 FQNEAQ. The CDR3 runs to 15 residues. V was pared by 5 bases and J by 4 bases, with 17 bases between.